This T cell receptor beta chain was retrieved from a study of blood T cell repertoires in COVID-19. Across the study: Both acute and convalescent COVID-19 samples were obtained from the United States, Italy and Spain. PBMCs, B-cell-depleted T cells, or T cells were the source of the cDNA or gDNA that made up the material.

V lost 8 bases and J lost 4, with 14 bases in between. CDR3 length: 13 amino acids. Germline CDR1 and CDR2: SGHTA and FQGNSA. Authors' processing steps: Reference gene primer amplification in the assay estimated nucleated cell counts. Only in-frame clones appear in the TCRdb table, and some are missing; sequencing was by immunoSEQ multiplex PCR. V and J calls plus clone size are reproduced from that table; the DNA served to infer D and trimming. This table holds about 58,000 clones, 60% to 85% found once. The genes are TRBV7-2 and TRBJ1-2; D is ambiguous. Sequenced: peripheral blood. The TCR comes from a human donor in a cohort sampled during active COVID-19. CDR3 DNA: TGTGCCAGCCGGGCGGGTCACAGCTATGGCTACACCTTC. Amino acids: CASRAGHSYGYTF.